The 8 T cell receptor beta chains in this list originate from one sample, sequenced in a study of HIV-infected patients and healthy controls. Roughly three months, about 14 weeks, into antiretroviral therapy, follow-up blood was collected. The repertoire came from unfractionated whole blood and reflected all unsorted peripheral T cells. cDNA was made from approximately 500 ng RNA using alpha and beta constant primers. Using multiplexing indices, alpha and beta chain libraries were generated apart by chain-specific third strand synthesis. TCRdb independently ran MiXCR on the 5' RACE reads; one entry per CDR3 protein. The sample contains more than 15,000 distinct CDR3 sequences, under 9% of which appear only once. Material: blood, obtained during antiretroviral therapy. These receptors came from an adult with HIV infection.

The V and J genes are TRBV6-5 and TRBJ2-6; D may be TRBD2 (5 bases). Germline CDR1 MNHEY, CDR2 SVGAGI. The CDR3 is made up of 16 amino acids. Between the trimmed V and J ends, which lost 10 bases and 0 bases, there was a span of 16 bases. CDR3 protein: CATSLRALSGANVLTF. The CDR3 region has the DNA TGTGCCACCTCATTGCGGGCCCTCTCTGGGGCCAACGTCCTGACTTTC.

Many counts were recorded for this clonotype. The chain couples TRBV5-5 to TRBJ1-5, with 7 nucleotides matching TRBD1. J gave up 0 bases and V 4 bases, and 10 bases lay outside the gene matches. This CDR3 has 17 residues. The germline gives CDR1 SGHKS, CDR2 YYEKEE (reference sequence). CDR3 sequence: CASSHWTGPYSNQPQHF. The CDR3 DNA reads TGTGCCAGCAGCCATTGGACAGGCCCTTATAGCAATCAGCCCCAGCATTTT.

This clonotype was picked up many times. The chain couples TRBV14 to TRBJ2-7, with D possibly being TRBD1 (6 bases). V was trimmed by 5 bases and J by 3 bases, leaving 11 bases between them. The CDR3 is made up of 13 amino acids. CDR1 SGHDN and CDR2 FVKESK come from the germline V gene. The CDR3 loop reads CASSTRTVYEQYF. The DNA for the CDR3 is TGTGCCAGCAGCACCCGGACAGTCTACGAGCAGTACTTC.

This clonotype is medium-sized by share. The chain links TRBV5-4 to TRBJ2-3, with a possible D match to TRBD2 (6 bases). CDR3 size: 15 residues. V was pared by 0 bases and J by 2 bases, with 10 bases between. Per the germline V gene, CDR1 is SGHNT and CDR2 is YYREEE (reference sequence). In DNA form, the CDR3 reads TGTGCCAGCAGCTTGGCGGGGGTCATCACAGATACGCAGTATTTT. Its translation is CASSLAGVITDTQYF.

A single count supports this clonotype. A clone one base away is much larger, so this may be a read error. This CDR3 fails to terminate in the conserved phenylalanine or tryptophan, so it likely reflects a read error. The chain couples TRBV18 to TRBJ2-5; D not resolved. The V end was cut by 1 base, the J end by 3 bases, with 0 bases between. The germline gives CDR1 KGHSH, CDR2 LQKENI. The CDR3 sequence is 11 residues long. The CDR3 reads CASSPQETQYL. The CDR3 region has the DNA TGTGCCAGCTCACCACAAGAGACCCAGTACTTA.

This clonotype showed up many times. V usage is TRBV6-5 and J usage is TRBJ2-7; TRBD2 aligns across 10 bases. V was clipped by 4 bases and J by 0 bases; unmatched bases: 9. Germline CDR1 is MNHEY and CDR2 is SVGAGI. The CDR3 extends over 17 amino acids. The CDR3 bases are TGTGCCAGCAGTTGGACTAGCGGAGTACTTCGCTCCTACGAGCAGTACTTC. It is translated as CASSWTSGVLRSYEQYF.

This clonotype occurred many times. The rearrangement joins TRBV7-9 to TRBJ1-2; no firm D call. There are 13 residues in the CDR3. Germline loops: CDR1 SEHNR, CDR2 FQNEAQ (reference sequence). Trimming left V 1 base short and J 4 bases short, with 7 bases between. As DNA, the CDR3 is TGTGCCAGCAGCTTAGAGCAGACCTATGGCTACACCTTC. Amino acids: CASSLEQTYGYTF.

In this sample, this clonotype turned up many times. The chain joins TRBV7-9 to TRBJ2-1; TRBD1 is a possible D gene (6 bases). CDR1 and CDR2 (germline): SEHNR, FQNEAQ (reference sequence). Trimming pared 0 bases from V and 4 bases from J, leaving 13 bases between. The CDR3 totals 16 residues. The CDR3 spells CASSLANREIYNEQFF. The CDR3 coding sequence is TGTGCCAGCAGCTTAGCGAACAGGGAAATTTACAATGAGCAGTTCTTC. Looking up the rest from reference TRBV7-9 and TRBJ2-1 gives the full variable domain: DTGVSQNPRHKITKRGQNVTFRCDPISEHNRLYWYRQTLGQGPEFLTYFQNEAQLEKSRLLSDRFSAERPKGSFSTLEIQRTEQGDSAMYLCASSLANREIYNEQFFGPGTRLTVL.